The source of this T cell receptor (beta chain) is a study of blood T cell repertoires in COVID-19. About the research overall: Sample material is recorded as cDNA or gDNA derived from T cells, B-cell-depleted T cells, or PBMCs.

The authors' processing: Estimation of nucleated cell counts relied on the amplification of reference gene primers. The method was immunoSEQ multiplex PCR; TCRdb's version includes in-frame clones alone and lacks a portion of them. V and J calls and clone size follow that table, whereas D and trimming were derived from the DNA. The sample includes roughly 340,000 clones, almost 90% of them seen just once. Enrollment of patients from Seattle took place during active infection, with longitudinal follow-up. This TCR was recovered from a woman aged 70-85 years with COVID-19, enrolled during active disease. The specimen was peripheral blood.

CDR3 loop: CATSRGGQSEETQYF. DNA for the CDR3: TGTGCCACCTCACGGGGAGGGCAGTCGGAAGAGACCCAGTACTTC. V usage is TRBV5-4 and J usage is TRBJ2-5, with 7 bases lining up with TRBD2. This CDR3 is 15 amino acids long. Germline trimming cut 9 bases from V and 3 bases from J; bases unmatched to any gene: 14. CDR1 SGHNT and CDR2 YYREEE come from the germline V gene (reference sequence).